This T cell receptor (beta chain) derives from a study of blood T cell repertoires in COVID-19. Germline lookup yields CDR1 MNHEY and CDR2 SVGAGI. This CDR3 is built from 12 residues. V gave up 7 bases and J gave up 12 bases; unmatched junction bases: 9. TCRdb's copy holds only in-frame clones and misses some; the assay was immunoSEQ multiplex PCR. The data hold some 180,000 clones, with about 85% observed a single time. Sequenced sample: peripheral blood. The rearrangement joins TRBV6-5 to TRBJ2-1; 7 positions agree with TRBD1. This receptor was taken from a woman aged 60-75 years with acute or convalescent COVID-19. CDR3 amino acids: CASTPTEGAQFF. The CDR3 DNA is TGTGCCAGCACTCCCACCGAGGGGGCGCAGTTCTTC.